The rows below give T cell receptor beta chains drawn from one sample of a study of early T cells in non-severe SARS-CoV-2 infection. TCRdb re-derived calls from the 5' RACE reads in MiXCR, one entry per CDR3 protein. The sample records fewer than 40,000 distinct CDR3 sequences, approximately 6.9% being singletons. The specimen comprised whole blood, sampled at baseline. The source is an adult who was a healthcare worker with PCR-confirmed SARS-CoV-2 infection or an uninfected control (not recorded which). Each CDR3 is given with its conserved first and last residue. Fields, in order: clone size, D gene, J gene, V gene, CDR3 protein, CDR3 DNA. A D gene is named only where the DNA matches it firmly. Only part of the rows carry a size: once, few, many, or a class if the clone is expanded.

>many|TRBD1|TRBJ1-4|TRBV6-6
CASNGQGGNEKLFF
TGTGCCAGCAATGGACAGGGGGGTAATGAAAAACTGTTTTTT
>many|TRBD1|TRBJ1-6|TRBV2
CASSPWTGGGAPLHF
TGTGCCAGCAGTCCATGGACAGGGGGAGGTGCACCCCTCCACTTT
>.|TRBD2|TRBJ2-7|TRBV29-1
CSVVLSGNYEQYF
TGCAGCGTTGTCCTAAGCGGGAACTACGAGCAGTACTTC
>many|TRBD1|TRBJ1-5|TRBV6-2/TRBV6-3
CASRYRGHSNQPQHF
TGTGCCAGCAGATACAGGGGACATAGCAATCAGCCCCAGCATTTT
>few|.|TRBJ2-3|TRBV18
CASSPIADTQYF
TGTGCCAGCTCACCTATCGCAGATACGCAGTATTTT
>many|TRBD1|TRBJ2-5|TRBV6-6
CASSQPRGQQETQYF
TGTGCCAGCAGTCAACCCCGGGGACAGCAAGAGACCCAGTACTTC
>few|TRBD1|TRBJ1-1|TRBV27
CASRKPGGLFRENTEAFF
TGTGCCAGCAGAAAGCCAGGGGGTTTATTTAGGGAGAACACTGAAGCTTTCTTT
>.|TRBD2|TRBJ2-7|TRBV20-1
CSAATSGRAYEQYF
TGCAGTGCCGCTACTAGCGGGAGGGCCTACGAGCAGTACTTC
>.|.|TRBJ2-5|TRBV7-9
CASSPGANGATQYF
TGTGCCAGCAGCCCCGGCGCGAATGGTGCGACCCAGTACTTC
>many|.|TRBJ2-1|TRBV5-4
CASSLQGRSYNEQFF
TGTGCCAGCAGCCTGCAGGGCCGCTCCTACAATGAGCAGTTCTTC
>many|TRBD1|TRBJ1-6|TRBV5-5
CASSLGVGTGSSPLHF
TGTGCCAGCAGCTTGGGGGTTGGGACAGGGAGTTCACCCCTCCACTTT
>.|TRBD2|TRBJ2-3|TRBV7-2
CASSRGGTADTQYF
TGTGCCAGCAGCCGCGGGGGAACTGCAGATACGCAGTATTTT
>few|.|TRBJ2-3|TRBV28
CASSWSGRGQVATQYF
TGTGCCAGCAGTTGGTCAGGGCGCGGGCAGGTTGCTACGCAGTATTTT
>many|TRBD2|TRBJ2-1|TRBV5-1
CASRDRDYNNEQFF
TGCGCCAGCAGGGACCGGGACTACAACAATGAGCAGTTCTTC
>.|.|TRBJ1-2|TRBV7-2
CASSFSGIYGYTF
TGTGCCAGCAGCTTTTCCGGGATCTATGGCTACACCTTC
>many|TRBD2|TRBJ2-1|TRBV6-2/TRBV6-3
CASSSLAAYNEQFF
TGTGCCAGCAGTTCACTAGCGGCCTACAATGAGCAGTTCTTC
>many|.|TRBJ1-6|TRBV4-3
CASSQVGQSYNSPLHF
TGCGCCAGCAGCCAAGTCGGCCAGAGTTATAATTCACCCCTCCACTTT
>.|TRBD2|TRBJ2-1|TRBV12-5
CASGLGTSGGNEQFF
TGTGCTAGTGGTTTGGGGACTAGCGGGGGAAATGAGCAGTTCTTC
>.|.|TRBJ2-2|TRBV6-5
CASSYSSTTGELFF
TGTGCCAGCAGTTACAGCTCGACCACCGGGGAGCTGTTTTTT
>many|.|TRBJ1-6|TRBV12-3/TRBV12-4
CASTMGTKYNSPLHF
TGTGCCAGCACCATGGGGACGAAGTATAATTCACCCCTCCACTTT
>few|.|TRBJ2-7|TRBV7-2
CASSSDRYYEQYF
TGTGCCAGCAGCTCGGACAGATACTACGAGCAGTACTTC
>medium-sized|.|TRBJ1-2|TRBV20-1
CSARDREQASYGYTF
TGCAGTGCTAGAGATAGGGAACAGGCCTCGTATGGCTACACCTTC
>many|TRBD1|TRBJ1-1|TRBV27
CASSLRQGAWAFF
TGTGCCAGCAGTTTACGACAGGGGGCTTGGGCTTTCTTT
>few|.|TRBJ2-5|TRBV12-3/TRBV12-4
CASSFFGLGQETQYF
TGTGCCAGCAGTTTCTTTGGGCTGGGACAAGAGACCCAGTACTTC
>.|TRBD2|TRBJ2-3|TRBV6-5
CASSPPLGRLGDTQYF
TGTGCCAGCAGTCCGCCGCTCGGGAGGTTGGGGGATACGCAGTATTTT
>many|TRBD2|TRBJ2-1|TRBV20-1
CSARSSGSSYNEQFF
TGCAGTGCTAGGTCTAGCGGAAGCTCCTACAATGAGCAGTTCTTC
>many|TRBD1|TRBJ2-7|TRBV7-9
CASSHGWTGSLTSWEQYF
TGTGCCAGCAGCCACGGTTGGACAGGGAGTCTGACATCGTGGGAGCAGTACTTC
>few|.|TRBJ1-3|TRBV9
CASSVAGDTIYF
TGTGCCAGCAGCGTAGCCGGGGACACCATATATTTT
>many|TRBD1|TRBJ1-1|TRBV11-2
CASFSYRDREIEAFF
TGTGCCAGCTTTTCTTACCGGGACAGGGAAATCGAAGCTTTCTTT
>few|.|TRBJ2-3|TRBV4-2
CASSQDLMSGRTPADTQYF
TGTGCCAGCAGCCAAGACCTCATGTCTGGCAGAACCCCCGCAGATACGCAGTATTTT
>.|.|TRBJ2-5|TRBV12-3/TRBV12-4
CASSPFLSQETQYF
TGTGCCAGCAGCCCCTTCCTAAGCCAAGAGACCCAGTACTTC
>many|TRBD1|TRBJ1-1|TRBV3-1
CASSPQGQGARSEAFF
TGTGCCAGCAGCCCGCAGGGACAGGGGGCGCGGTCTGAAGCTTTCTTT
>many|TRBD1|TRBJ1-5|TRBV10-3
CAIREGQTQPQHF
TGTGCCATCAGAGAGGGACAGACTCAGCCCCAGCATTTT
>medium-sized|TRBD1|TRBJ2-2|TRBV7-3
CASSPGGTGNAGELFF
TGTGCCAGCAGCCCTGGGGGGACAGGGAACGCCGGGGAGCTGTTTTTT
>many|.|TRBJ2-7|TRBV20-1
CSARVPRREQTYEQYF
TGCAGTGCTAGAGTCCCTCGGAGGGAACAGACCTACGAGCAGTACTTC